Listed below are T cell receptor beta chains from one sample, sequenced in a study of cytomegalovirus exposure and HLA in healthy donors. Assay: immunoSEQ multiplex PCR; the TCRdb copy retains only in-frame clones and omits some. In the table there are more than 110,000 clones, more than 75% of which are singletons. Material: PBMCs. The source is a man in his fifties in good health and CMV-seronegative. CDR3s include the opening cysteine and the closing phenylalanine or tryptophan. The D gene is left open where the match is weak. Clone sizes are given selectively: once, few, many, or a class where the clone is expanded.

>TRBJ2-3|NA|TRBD1|15|TRBV6-1
CASEGTGRLGDTQYF
TGTGCCAGTGAAGGGACAGGGCGGTTGGGAGATACGCAGTATTTT
>TRBJ1-3|NA|NA|15|TRBV5-1
CASSFEGGSGNTIYF
TGCGCCAGCAGCTTCGAGGGAGGATCCGGAAACACCATATATTTT
>TRBJ1-5|NA|TRBD1|15|TRBV5-1
CASSLGTGGYQPQHF
TGCGCCAGCAGCTTGGGGACAGGGGGGTATCAGCCCCAGCATTTT
>TRBJ1-2|NA|TRBD1|14|TRBV6-5
CAGSSGTGSYGYTF
TGTGCCGGCAGTTCCGGGACAGGCTCCTATGGCTACACCTTC
>TRBJ2-7|NA|TRBD1|13|TRBV14
CASSPGTAYEQYF
TGTGCCAGCAGCCCTGGGACAGCCTACGAGCAGTACTTC
>TRBJ2-1|few|TRBD2|15|TRBV2
CASSLGLAGRNEQFF
TGTGCCAGCAGCCTAGGACTAGCGGGGAGGAATGAGCAGTTCTTC
>TRBJ2-3|NA|NA|15|TRBV5-1
CASSRGPTGADTQYF
TGCGCCAGCAGCCGTGGCCCGACGGGGGCAGATACGCAGTATTTT
>TRBJ2-2|NA|TRBD2|15|TRBV30
CAWSGTSGLSGELFF
TGTGCCTGGAGTGGGACTAGCGGGCTTTCAGGGGAGCTGTTTTTT
>TRBJ1-1|once|NA|10|TRBV20-1
CSTRDTEAFF
TGCAGTACCCGGGACACTGAAGCTTTCTTT
>TRBJ1-1|NA|TRBD1|14|TRBV7-9
CASRQQGAFTEAFF
TGTGCCAGCAGACAACAGGGGGCGTTCACTGAAGCTTTCTTT
>TRBJ2-7|NA|TRBD1|18|TRBV7-9
CASSLTGGRGGSSYEQYF
TGTGCCAGCAGCTTGACAGGGGGACGAGGGGGGAGCTCCTACGAGCAGTACTTC
>TRBJ1-5|NA|NA|17|TRBV28
CASSLGGWGGRNQPQHF
TGTGCCAGCAGTTTGGGGGGCTGGGGGGGGCGCAATCAGCCCCAGCATTTT
>TRBJ1-2|NA|NA|12|TRBV5-4
CASSPELDGYTF
TGTGCCAGCAGCCCGGAGTTGGATGGCTACACCTTC
>TRBJ1-5|NA|TRBD1|16|TRBV27
CASSTRTGAGNQPQHF
TGTGCCAGCAGTACCCGGACAGGGGCCGGCAATCAGCCCCAGCATTTT
>TRBJ2-3|NA|TRBD1|16|TRBV30
CAWNIFAGGISDTQYF
TGTGCCTGGAATATATTCGCAGGGGGCATTTCAGATACGCAGTATTTT
>TRBJ2-7|NA|TRBD1|13|TRBV10-3
CAIAGQGSYEQYF
TGTGCCATCGCCGGACAGGGGTCCTACGAGCAGTACTTC
>TRBJ2-2|NA|TRBD2|15|TRBV11-3
CASSPSGRDTGELFF
TGTGCCAGCAGCCCTAGCGGGAGGGACACCGGGGAGCTGTTTTTT
>TRBJ1-2|NA|NA|13|TRBV6-6
CASTAGEYYGYTF
TGTGCCAGCACCGCAGGGGAATACTATGGCTACACCTTC
>TRBJ1-5|NA|TRBD1|13|TRBV15
CATSGTENQPQHF
TGTGCCACCTCCGGGACAGAGAATCAGCCCCAGCATTTT
>TRBJ2-1|few|NA|16|TRBV7-9
CASSLVRVRANNEQFF
TGTGCCAGCAGCTTAGTTCGGGTCAGGGCCAACAATGAGCAGTTCTTC
>TRBJ2-7|NA|NA|14|TRBV9
CASSVRVSSYEQYF
TGTGCCAGCAGCGTGCGGGTGAGCTCCTACGAGCAGTACTTC
>TRBJ2-3|NA|TRBD2|16|TRBV7-2
CASSFYRGGRTDTQYF
TGTGCCAGCAGCTTTTACCGGGGGGGCCGGACAGATACGCAGTATTTT
>TRBJ2-1|NA|TRBD2|15|TRBV7-3
CASSLTSGSGGEQFF
TGTGCCAGCAGCCTGACTAGCGGGAGCGGCGGTGAGCAGTTCTTC
>TRBJ1-2|NA|TRBD1|15|TRBV18
CASSTGQGKNYGYTF
TGTGCCAGCTCAACGGGACAGGGCAAAAACTATGGCTACACCTTC
>TRBJ2-7|once|TRBD1|14|TRBV27
CASSRTGLPYEQYF
TGTGCCAGCTCCCGGACAGGCCTACCCTACGAGCAGTACTTC
>TRBJ2-5|NA|NA|16|TRBV5-1
CASSLNEARSRETQYF
TGCGCCAGCAGCTTGAATGAGGCGCGCAGCCGAGAGACCCAGTACTTC
>TRBJ2-7|NA|TRBD1|16|TRBV9
CASSAQTGGSDYEQYF
TGTGCCAGCAGCGCACAAACAGGGGGCTCTGACTACGAGCAGTACTTC
>TRBJ1-3|NA|TRBD1|14|TRBV6-5
CASRTQGARNTIYF
TGTGCCAGCAGGACACAGGGGGCGCGAAACACCATATATTTT
>TRBJ2-5|NA|NA|16|TRBV7-9
CASSLRLAVLQETQYF
TGTGCCAGCAGCTTAAGATTGGCGGTTTTACAAGAGACCCAGTACTTC
>TRBJ2-3|NA|TRBD2|14|TRBV5-1
CASERSGGADTQYF
TGCGCCAGCGAGCGGAGCGGGGGGGCAGATACGCAGTATTTT
>TRBJ2-1|NA|NA|15|TRBV5-4
CASSLGDFHYNEQFF
TGTGCCAGCAGCTTGGGGGACTTCCACTACAATGAGCAGTTCTTC
>TRBJ1-1|NA|NA|14|TRBV19
CASSINDRNTEAFF
TGTGCCAGTAGTATAAACGACAGGAACACTGAAGCTTTCTTT
>TRBJ2-5|NA|NA|14|TRBV5-1
CASTPRGGQETQYF
TGCGCCAGCACCCCACGAGGAGGCCAAGAGACCCAGTACTTC
>TRBJ2-7|NA|TRBD1|14|TRBV6-6
CASSPQGLTYEQYF
TGTGCCAGCAGTCCACAGGGGCTTACCTACGAGCAGTACTTC
>TRBJ2-3|NA|NA|14|TRBV11-3
CASSYRGSTDTQYF
TGTGCCAGCAGCTATAGGGGAAGCACAGATACGCAGTATTTT
>TRBJ1-4|NA|NA|15|TRBV10-2
CASSESPEFLEKLFF
TGCGCCAGCAGTGAGTCGCCGGAGTTTTTAGAAAAACTGTTTTTT
>TRBJ1-4|NA|NA|15|TRBV30
CAWRQYPATNEKLFF
TGTGCCTGGAGGCAGTACCCTGCAACTAATGAAAAACTGTTTTTT
>TRBJ1-6|NA|TRBD1|16|TRBV11-3
CASSSGWDSINSPLHF
TGTGCCAGCAGCTCAGGCTGGGACAGCATCAATTCACCCCTCCACTTT
>TRBJ2-5|NA|TRBD2|14|TRBV6-1
CASSELAGGETQYF
TGTGCCAGCAGTGAACTAGCGGGAGGCGAGACCCAGTACTTC
>TRBJ2-5|NA|NA|14|TRBV18
CASSPQAPGETQYF
TGTGCCAGCTCACCGCAGGCACCGGGGGAGACCCAGTACTTC
>TRBJ1-4|NA|NA|14|TRBV5-1
CASSQGVTNEKLFF
TGCGCCAGCAGCCAAGGAGTAACTAATGAAAAACTGTTTTTT
>TRBJ2-1|NA|TRBD2|13|TRBV30
CAWGASGGTEQFF
TGTGCCTGGGGGGCCAGCGGGGGGACTGAGCAGTTCTTC
>TRBJ2-2|NA|NA|16|TRBV9
CASSTGSPTLAGELFF
TGTGCCAGCAGCACCGGGTCTCCGACTCTCGCCGGGGAGCTGTTTTTT
>TRBJ1-1|NA|NA|16|TRBV4-1
CASSQVRGPLNTEAFF
TGCGCCAGCAGCCAAGTGCGGGGGCCCCTGAACACTGAAGCTTTCTTT
>TRBJ1-6|NA|NA|14|TRBV6-4
CASSLDSNNSPLHF
TGTGCCAGCAGTTTGGACTCCAATAATTCACCCCTCCACTTT
>TRBJ1-1|NA|NA|15|TRBV7-3
CASSLSGVSNTEAFF
TGTGCCAGCAGCTTGTCAGGGGTCTCGAACACTGAAGCTTTCTTT
>TRBJ2-7|NA|TRBD1|14|TRBV5-6
CASSAGTGTYEQYF
TGTGCCAGCAGCGCCGGGACAGGGACCTACGAGCAGTACTTC
>TRBJ1-4|NA|NA|15|TRBV7-9
CASSSWTAVTEKLFF
TGTGCCAGCAGCTCCTGGACAGCGGTGACCGAAAAACTGTTTTTT
>TRBJ2-2|NA|TRBD1|22|TRBV4-1
CASSPSVWTWDSSSSNTGELFF
TGCGCCAGCAGCCCCTCGGTTTGGACGTGGGACAGTAGTTCCTCGAACACCGGGGAGCTGTTTTTT